Listed below are T cell receptor beta chains from one sample, sequenced in a study of human T cells and chemical hapten exposure. From the RACE reads, TCRdb called clonotypes with MiXCR, one entry per CDR3 protein. This sample has fewer than 300,000 distinct CDR3 sequences, with around 7.7% found just once. Specimen: whole blood, collected in connection with sensitization to the hapten diphenylcyclopropenone (DPC). These receptors were obtained from a man between 18 and 29 years old with alopecia areata. Some clones in this sample may be carry-over from other donors' samples. Both conserved end residues are part of each CDR3. The D gene is left open where the match is weak. The size of a clone is reported for some rows only, either as once, few or many, or as a class for expanded clones.

TRBJ2-3	TRBV5-1	15	.	many	TGCGCCAGCAGTCGGGACGGTGACCCCACAGATACGCAGTATTTT	CASSRDGDPTDTQYF
TRBJ2-1	TRBV7-2	15	TRBD1	.	TGTGCCAGCAGCTCAGTGACAGGGGAGGCAAATGAGCAGTTCTTC	CASSSVTGEANEQFF
TRBJ2-5	TRBV6-1	13	.	.	TGTGCCAGCAGTGAAAGCGTTCAAGAGACCCAGTACTTC	CASSESVQETQYF
TRBJ1-1	TRBV12-3/TRBV12-4	14	.	.	TGTGCCAGCAGTTCGCTCCCCCAGAACACTGAAGCTTTCTTT	CASSSLPQNTEAFF
TRBJ1-1	TRBV4-2	14	.	many	TGTGCCAGCAGCTCCCAGGACCGGTACACTGAAGCTTTCTTT	CASSSQDRYTEAFF
TRBJ2-2	TRBV29-1	12	.	few	TGCAGCGTTGTGCAGGGTACCGGGGAGCTGTTTTTT	CSVVQGTGELFF
TRBJ2-3	TRBV10-3	15	TRBD1	many	TGTGCCATCAGGCGACAGGGGGGGGACACAGATACGCAGTATTTT	CAIRRQGGDTDTQYF
TRBJ2-2	TRBV4-1	15	.	many	TGCGCCAGCAGCCAAGCCCCTGGTGTAAAGGGGGAGCTGTTTTTT	CASSQAPGVKGELFF
TRBJ1-1	TRBV6-2/TRBV6-3	12	.	few	TGTGCCAGCACGCAGGCCAACGATGAAGCTTTCTTT	CASTQANDEAFF
TRBJ2-1	TRBV15	15	.	few	TGTGCCACCAGCAGGGGGGCGGGAAACTACAATGAGCAGTTCTTC	CATSRGAGNYNEQFF
TRBJ1-1	TRBV4-2	14	TRBD1	few	TGTGCCAGCAGCATGGGACAGGGGTCCACTGAAGCTTTCTTT	CASSMGQGSTEAFF
TRBJ1-4	TRBV18	16	TRBD1	.	TGTGCCAGCTCACTGTTGGAAGGGGGCTCTAATGAAAAACTGTTTTTT	CASSLLEGGSNEKLFF
TRBJ1-1	TRBV11-1	13	.	few	TGTGCCAGCAGCGCCCGGGACGGAGGAAGAGCTTTCTTT	CASSARDGGRAFF
TRBJ2-2	TRBV18	14	.	.	TGTGCCAGCTCACCACCCACGTTTTCCGGGGAGCTGTTTTTT	CASSPPTFSGELFF
TRBJ2-4	TRBV20-1	13	TRBD1	many	TGCAGTGCCCGGACAGGGGTCTCAAACATTCAGTACTTC	CSARTGVSNIQYF
TRBJ1-6	TRBV5-1	15	.	.	TGCGCCAGCAGCTTGGGGCAGGCTACCAATTCACCCCTCCACTTT	CASSLGQATNSPLHF
TRBJ2-5	TRBV11-3	13	.	.	TGTGCCAGCAGCAGGACGTCCAGTGAGACCCAGTACTTC	CASSRTSSETQYF
TRBJ2-1	TRBV5-1	12	.	.	TGCGCCAGCAGACCCATCGGGAATGAGCAGTTCTTC	CASRPIGNEQFF
TRBJ1-5	TRBV12-3/TRBV12-4	16	.	.	TGTGCCAGTTCTAATTTCAGGGGCCGGAACAATCAGCCCCAGCATTTT	CASSNFRGRNNQPQHF
TRBJ1-2	TRBV12-3/TRBV12-4	16	.	.	TGTGCCAGCAGTTTAGCGCGGGCAGGGCAGAACTATGGCTACACCTTC	CASSLARAGQNYGYTF
TRBJ2-3	TRBV7-2	15	.	few	TGTGCCAGCAGCTCGTTTGGGGAATACACAGATACGCAGTATTTT	CASSSFGEYTDTQYF
TRBJ1-2	TRBV6-5	12	.	many	TGTGCCAGCAGTTACAGGGGTACTGGCTACACCTTC	CASSYRGTGYTF
TRBJ2-5	TRBV5-1	14	TRBD1	.	TGCGCCAGCAGCGGCTGGACAGGTGGGGCGACCCAGTACTTC	CASSGWTGGATQYF
TRBJ1-1	TRBV6-5	15	TRBD1	.	TGTGCCAGCAGTTACCCGACAGGGTTGGGGACTGAAGCTTTCTTT	CASSYPTGLGTEAFF
TRBJ1-2	TRBV4-3	16	.	.	TGCGCCAGCAGCCAAGATCGGGGATTGACTAACTATGGCTACACCTTC	CASSQDRGLTNYGYTF
TRBJ1-5	TRBV12-3/TRBV12-4	16	.	few	TGTGCCAGCAGCCCTGGCCGGACTATTAGCAATCAGCCCCAGCATTTT	CASSPGRTISNQPQHF
TRBJ1-1	TRBV3-1	14	.	few	TGTGCCAGCAGCCAAGATTCGGCGAACACTGAAGCTTTCTTT	CASSQDSANTEAFF
TRBJ1-5	TRBV6-2/TRBV6-3	15	TRBD1	.	TGTGCCAGCAGTCAACACCGGGACAGCGATCAGCCCCAGCATTTT	CASSQHRDSDQPQHF
TRBJ2-1	TRBV11-1	13	.	.	TGTGCCAGCGGGGCAAACTTGGGGGATGAGCAGTTCTTC	CASGANLGDEQFF
TRBJ2-6	TRBV29-1	14	TRBD1	many	TGCAGCGTCGGACAGGGGACTGGGGCCAACGTCCTGACTTTC	CSVGQGTGANVLTF
TRBJ1-1	TRBV7-9	12	.	few	TGTGCCAGCAGCTCCGGCAAAACTGAAGCTTTCTTT	CASSSGKTEAFF
TRBJ2-4	TRBV15	16	TRBD1	.	TGTGCCACCAGCAGAGATGCAGGGGGAGCCAAAAACATTCAGTACTTC	CATSRDAGGAKNIQYF
TRBJ2-2	TRBV5-1	13	.	.	TGCGCCAGCAGCTTGGGCAGGGGCGGGGAGCTGTTTTTT	CASSLGRGGELFF
TRBJ1-2	TRBV9	14	.	many	TGTGCCAGCAGCGTAGGGACAACTAACTATGGCTACACCTTC	CASSVGTTNYGYTF
TRBJ1-3	TRBV12-3/TRBV12-4	15	.	.	TGTGCCAGCAGTATCCGTTGGGGGTCTGGAAACACCATATATTTT	CASSIRWGSGNTIYF
TRBJ1-2	TRBV7-9	15	TRBD1	.	TGTGCCAGCAGCTTATACCGGACAGGGGCATACGGCTACACCTTC	CASSLYRTGAYGYTF
TRBJ2-5	TRBV12-3/TRBV12-4	16	TRBD1	.	TGTGCCAGCAGTTTCCGACAGGGGGCGGACCAAGAGACCCAGTACTTC	CASSFRQGADQETQYF
TRBJ1-1	TRBV7-8	13	.	.	TGTGCCAGCAGCTTACCGGGAGTCACTGAAGCTTTCTTT	CASSLPGVTEAFF
TRBJ2-1	TRBV5-1	15	.	few	TGCGCCAGCAGCTTGGGCCAGAAATTTCGGGATGAGCAGTTCTTC	CASSLGQKFRDEQFF
TRBJ1-2	TRBV4-3	15	.	few	TGCGCCAGCAGCCAAGATACCTCAGCCAACTATGGCTACACCTTC	CASSQDTSANYGYTF
TRBJ2-3	TRBV5-1	16	TRBD1	.	TGCGCCAGCAGCCCAAAAACAGGGGCGTTAGGAGATACGCAGTATTTT	CASSPKTGALGDTQYF
TRBJ2-2	TRBV2	16	TRBD2	many	TGTGCCAGCAGTGGACTAGCGGGAATAGCTACCGGGGAGCTGTTTTTT	CASSGLAGIATGELFF
TRBJ2-3	TRBV10-3	14	TRBD1	few	TGTGCCATCAGTGAGGGACAGGGCGTTGCTATGCAGTATTTT	CAISEGQGVAMQYF
TRBJ2-3	TRBV10-3	13	.	few	TGTGCCATCAGTGTAAAGGTCACAGATACGCAGTATTTT	CAISVKVTDTQYF
TRBJ1-1	TRBV7-3	11	.	many	TGTGCCAGCAGCACCGGACATATTGCTTTCTTT	CASSTGHIAFF
TRBJ1-1	TRBV27	13	.	many	TGTGCCAGCAGTCTGTACAAGAACACTGAAGCTTTCTTT	CASSLYKNTEAFF
TRBJ2-5	TRBV6-6	15	TRBD1	.	TGTGCCAGCAGTTACCAAACAGGGGCAGCAGAGACCCAGTACTTC	CASSYQTGAAETQYF
TRBJ1-2	TRBV21-1	13	.	many	TGTGCCTCACCGTTTCACCATCGCTATGGCTACACCTTC	CASPFHHRYGYTF
TRBJ2-6	TRBV7-3	15	.	.	TGTGCCAGCAGCGACATCTTCTCTGGGGCCAACGTCCTGACTTTC	CASSDIFSGANVLTF
TRBJ2-7	TRBV6-2/TRBV6-3	14	.	few	TGTGCCAGCAGTTCCCACACAGGGTTCTACGAGCAGTACTTC	CASSSHTGFYEQYF
TRBJ2-4	TRBV6-1	12	.	few	TGTGCCACCCGGACACTGGGAAACATTCAGTACTTC	CATRTLGNIQYF
TRBJ2-1	TRBV19	14	TRBD2	.	TGTGCCAGTAGTATCGGGCTAGCGGGGGGCGAGCAGTTCTTC	CASSIGLAGGEQFF
TRBJ2-3	TRBV7-2	16	TRBD1	.	TGTGCCAGCAGCCCCCCCGGACAGGGGGTTGGGGATACGCAGTATTTT	CASSPPGQGVGDTQYF